A single sample gave rise to the 19 T cell receptor beta chains below, sequenced in a study of shared clonotypes between healthy human individuals. Here immunoSEQ multiplex PCR was the method, and the copy in TCRdb shows in-frame clones only, minus some. The data show about 2.1 million clones, 93% seen once. Naive CD8 cells, CD45RO-negative and positively selected for CCR7, excluded terminally differentiated effector memory CD45RA+ cells. Sequencing input: naive CD8+ T cells from PBMCs. These receptors were taken from a man aged 18 to 30 in good health. Some clones in this sample may be carry-over from other donors' samples.

The chain uses TRBV5-1 and TRBJ2-1, with D possibly TRBD1 on 5 matching bases. The ends were cut back, 4 bases at V and 0 bases at J, with 14 bases in the middle. CDR3 length: 16 residues. Germline CDR1 and CDR2: SGHRS and YFSETQ. The CDR3 nucleotides are TGCGCCAGCAGCAACCCGGACAAGAGCTCCTACAATGAGCAGTTCTTC. This translates into CASSNPDKSSYNEQFF.

V usage is TRBV2 and J usage is TRBJ1-1; D possibly corresponds to TRBD1 (6 bases). Germline V lookup: CDR1 SNHLY, CDR2 FYNNEI. The CDR3 loop spans 15 amino acids. V dropped 1 base and J dropped 6 bases, with 15 bases sitting between them. The CDR3 DNA reads as TGTGCCAGCAGTGAAGTGGGCAGGGGAATCGCTGAAGCTTTCTTT. Its protein is CASSEVGRGIAEAFF.

The genes are TRBV11-1 and TRBJ1-1; D is undetermined. V shed 3 bases and J shed 1 base, with 9 bases lying between them. The CDR3 is 14 residues long. CDR1 and CDR2 from the germline V gene are SGHAT and FQDESV (reference sequence). CDR3 protein: CASSFFRGNTEAFF. The CDR3 nucleotides read TGTGCCAGCAGCTTCTTTCGGGGGAACACTGAAGCTTTCTTT.

The chain joins TRBV4-1 to TRBJ1-2; a weak D match, TRBD1 (6 bases). This CDR3 spans 16 amino acids. The V end was cut by 0 bases, the J end by 0 bases, with 11 bases between. Germline assignment: CDR1 MGHRA and CDR2 YSYEKL. The CDR3 DNA sequence: TGCGCCAGCAGCCAAGAGCACAGGGAGGCTAACTATGGCTACACCTTC. It specifies CASSQEHREANYGYTF.

The chain has TRBV6-5 and TRBJ1-3; D not certain. V gave up 5 bases and J gave up 4 bases, with 12 bases separating them. This CDR3 has 14 residues. Germline V gene sequence: CDR1 MNHEY, CDR2 SVGAGI. DNA for the CDR3: TGTGCCAGCAGTCCTGCTTATCTCGGAAACACCATATATTTT. Encoded protein: CASSPAYLGNTIYF.

This clone is a singleton in its sample. This chain connects TRBV7-8 to TRBJ1-1; no clear D gene. Trimming took 5 bases from V and 7 from J, leaving 14 bases between them. The CDR3 length is 13 residues. In germline, CDR1 is SGHVS, CDR2 FQNEAQ. The DNA of the CDR3 is TGTGCCAGCAGCCCGACCGCGGAAGTTGAAGCTTTCTTT. It yields the protein CASSPTAEVEAFF.

This clone was recorded only once. This chain uses TRBV9 with TRBJ1-1; D ambiguous. The CDR3 is 15 residues long. Germline-derived CDR1 and CDR2 are SGDLS and YYNGEE. With 2 bases removed from V and 0 bases from J, the gap between germline ends came to 11 bases. The CDR3 region is CASSVRTEMNTEAFF. The CDR3 nucleotides are TGTGCCAGCAGCGTCCGGACCGAAATGAACACTGAAGCTTTCTTT.

V is TRBV5-8 and J is TRBJ1-3; 7 bases are shared with TRBD1. V lost 2 bases to trimming and J lost 4 bases; unmatched junction nucleotides: 3. Germline lookup yields CDR1 SGHTS and CDR2 YDEGEE. The CDR3 spans 14 residues. The CDR3 DNA follows: TGTGCCAGCAGCTTTAGGGGGCGCGGAAACACCATATATTTT. As protein: CASSFRGRGNTIYF. Looking up the rest from reference TRBV5-8 and TRBJ1-3 gives the full variable domain: EAGVTQSPTHLIKTRGQQATLRCSPISGHTSVYWYQQALGLGLQFLLWYDEGEERNRGNFPPRFSGRQFPNYSSELNVNALELEDSALYLCASSFRGRGNTIYFGEGSWLTVV.

The V and J genes are TRBV7-2 and TRBJ2-1; D is perhaps TRBD2 (5 bases). This CDR3 comprises 13 residues. Germline loops: CDR1 SGHTA, CDR2 FQGNSA. Trimming took 5 bases from V and 12 from J, leaving 17 bases between them. The CDR3 sequence: CASSPERDVGQFF. The DNA for the CDR3 is TGTGCCAGCAGCCCCGAACGGGATGTTGGGCAGTTCTTC.

The count of this clone is one. The chain combines TRBV5-8 with TRBJ1-5, with D hard to call. The CDR3 is 15 amino acids. V lost 5 bases, J lost 0 bases, and 12 bases lay in between. Germline CDR1 is SGHTS and CDR2 is YDEGEE. The CDR3 DNA follows: TGTGCCAGCAGTTTGCTCGGTAATAGCAATCAGCCCCAGCATTTT. Encoded protein: CASSLLGNSNQPQHF.

A note on this clone: One end of the junction fails to match germline, which may point to a read error. The chain joins TRBV28 to TRBJ2-7; 7 bases line up with TRBD1. There are 11 residues in the CDR3. The V gene's germline CDR1 is MDHEN and CDR2 SYDVKM. This CDR3 reads CASRRGRMSCF. In DNA, the CDR3 is TGTGCCAGCAGAAGGGGGCGGATGTCCTGCTTC.

This clone showed up just once. The chain recombines TRBV7-4 with TRBJ2-1; the match to TRBD2 covers 9 bases. Germline V gene sequence: CDR1 SGHVT, CDR2 SQSDAQ. With V trimmed by 1 base and J by 0 bases, 7 bases remained unmatched. The CDR3 covers 18 residues. CDR3 sequence: CASSLDLAGYHSYNEQFF. DNA of the CDR3: TGTGCCAGCAGCTTAGACCTAGCGGGATATCACTCCTACAATGAGCAGTTCTTC. Supplemented by reference TRBV7-4 and TRBJ2-1, the full variable domain reads GAGVSQSPRYKVAKRGRDVALRCDSISGHVTLYWYRQTLGQGSEVLTYSQSDAQRDKSGRPSGRFSAERPERSVSTLKIQRTEQGDSAVYLCASSLDLAGYHSYNEQFFGPGTRLTVL.

The rearrangement uses TRBV6-5 and TRBJ1-1, with D hard to call. This CDR3 is built from 13 residues. Trimming removed 2 bases at V and 4 bases at J, with 8 bases between. Germline CDR1 and CDR2: MNHEY and SVGAGI. The CDR3 sequence is CASSYRGATEAFF. The CDR3 nucleotides are TGTGCCAGCAGTTACCGAGGTGCCACTGAAGCTTTCTTT.

This clone was seen a few times. The V call is TRBV7-8, the J call TRBJ1-5; maybe TRBD1 (5 bases). Germline CDR1 is SGHVS and CDR2 is FQNEAQ. V was trimmed by 5 bases and J by 1 base, leaving 9 bases between them. The CDR3 is made up of 14 amino acids. The CDR3 sequence is CASSEGSSNQPQHF. DNA for the CDR3: TGTGCCAGCAGCGAGGGGTCCAGCAATCAGCCCCAGCATTTT.

The chain couples TRBV5-4 to TRBJ1-2; D gene ambiguous. V lost 4 bases, J lost 5 bases, and 9 bases lay in between. The CDR3 is made up of 12 amino acids. Per the germline V gene, CDR1 is SGHNT and CDR2 is YYREEE (reference sequence). CDR3 DNA: TGTGCCAGCAGCGACGACGGATATGGCTACACCTTC. It specifies CASSDDGYGYTF.

The V call is TRBV7-6, the J call TRBJ1-2; maybe TRBD1 (6 bases). The CDR3 runs 13 residues. Trimming pared 8 bases from V and 6 bases from J, leaving 16 bases between. Germline assignment: CDR1 SGHVS and CDR2 FNYEAQ. The DNA for the CDR3 is TGTGCCAGCGGAACTGCAGGGGTGCATGGCTACACCTTC. Translated, it gives CASGTAGVHGYTF. Filled out from reference TRBV7-6 and TRBJ1-2, the complete variable domain reads GAGVSQSPRYKVTKRGQDVALRCDPISGHVSLYWYRQALGQGPEFLTYFNYEAQQDKSGLPNDRFSAERPEGSISTLTIQRTEQRDSAMYRCASGTAGVHGYTFGSGTRLTVV.

This clone was seen a handful of times. The sample holds other DNA sequences that translate to the same CDR3. The chain is built from TRBV6-1 and TRBJ1-5; D not certain. Germline V gene lookup returns CDR1 MNHNS and CDR2 SASEGT. V was clipped by 3 bases and J by 3 bases, with 0 bases between them. This CDR3 is 11 amino acids long. The chain's CDR3 is CASSDNQPQHF. DNA for the CDR3: TGTGCCAGCAGTGACAATCAGCCCCAGCATTTT.

This chain links TRBV19 with TRBJ1-2; 8 nucleotides align to TRBD1. CDR3 length: 16 amino acids. The germline CDR1 and CDR2 sequences are LNHDA and SQIVND (reference sequence). V shed 5 bases, J shed 3 bases, and the junction held 11 bases outside the gene matches. The CDR3, as DNA: TGTGCCAGTAGTCCCAATAAAGGACAGGGACACTATGGCTACACCTTC. Residues: CASSPNKGQGHYGYTF.

Comment on this clone: A junction end diverges from the germline sequence, so it may reflect a read error. The chain employs TRBV5-8 and TRBJ2-7; a possible D gene is TRBD1 (5 bases). The CDR3 length is 9 residues. From germline, CDR1 is SGHTS and CDR2 YDEGEE. The CDR3 bases are TGTGCCAGCACCTGGTACAGGAGCTTC. Protein product: CASTWYRSF.